This T cell receptor beta chain was found in a study of blood T cell repertoires in COVID-19. Some clones are missing from TCRdb's copy, which holds only in-frame ones; the method was immunoSEQ multiplex PCR. This table has a few hundred thousand clones, more than 75% appearing once. Source material: peripheral blood. This TCR came from a human donor in a cohort sampled during active COVID-19.

CDR3 sequence reads: CASSQDLYEQFF. CDR3 DNA: TGTGCCAGCAGCCAAGATCTGTATGAGCAGTTCTTC. The chain has TRBV4-2 and TRBJ2-1; D remains ambiguous. Deletions cut 0 bases from V and 8 bases from J, with 5 bases between. Germline V lookup: CDR1 LGHNA, CDR2 YNFKEQ. The CDR3 runs to 12 residues.